Sample share makes the clone carrying this T cell receptor beta chain medium-sized. Its antigen is currently unknown. Time point indicated: sample taken at primary tumor resection. Unsorted samples of tumor, nontumor lung or frozen PBMC had their whole RNA sequenced. The 55 to 90 donors had untreated early-stage non-small cell lung cancer. These data are taken from a study of spatial heterogeneity in lung cancer. Study-wide background: The study consistently detected more beta-chain than alpha-chain sequences. General observations from the study: At tumor resection, ubiquitous expanded TCRs were detected in blood more often than later.

One entry per CDR3 protein, called by TCRdb with MiXCR from the 5' RACE reads. Of roughly 9,900 distinct CDR3 sequences listed, about 8.6% are singletons. The TCR comes from a male donor with early-stage non-small cell lung cancer. Sample: PBMCs, taken at surgery.

The CDR3 bases are TGTGCCAGCAGTACCGGGGGACAGGGGGCCTCTGGGGCCAACGTCCTGACTTTC. As protein: CASSTGGQGASGANVLTF. The chain recombines TRBV28 with TRBJ2-6; 12 positions agree with TRBD1. V lost 5 bases, J lost 0 bases, and 5 bases stayed unmatched. This CDR3 has 18 residues. CDR1 is MDHEN, CDR2 SYDVKM, per germline.